A selection of T cell receptor beta chains follows, all from one sample in a study of cytomegalovirus exposure and HLA in healthy donors. Measured with immunoSEQ multiplex PCR; TCRdb has only the in-frame clones, and not every one. This sample carries about 130,000 clones, 75% to 85% of them seen once, and the ten largest clones take more than 8%. Sequencing was carried out using PBMCs. These receptors were obtained from a man aged 25 to 45 in good health and CMV-seropositive. CDR3s include the opening cysteine and the closing phenylalanine or tryptophan. Fields, in order: J gene, V gene, clone size, CDR3 protein. Clone sizes are given selectively: once, few, many, or a class where the clone is expanded.

>TRBJ1-4|TRBV7-6|-
CASSLSLNEKLFF
>TRBJ1-6|TRBV11-2|-
CASSPYGDSPLHF
>TRBJ1-2|TRBV7-8|-
CASSSRLYGYTF
>TRBJ1-4|TRBV6-1|-
CASSERGNEKLFF
>TRBJ1-1|TRBV19|few
CASSRGTGNTEAFF
>TRBJ1-2|TRBV5-6|-
CASTKRKDYGYTF
>TRBJ2-5|TRBV9|-
CASSVGAQETQYF
>TRBJ1-3|TRBV7-2|-
CASSWATGGGNTIYF
>TRBJ1-2|TRBV6-1|-
CASSPSGGYFYGYTF
>TRBJ1-6|TRBV28|-
CASSFPQGSDSPLHF
>TRBJ2-7|TRBV4-1|-
CASSPDRANYEQYF
>TRBJ1-2|TRBV6-6|-
CASRPDYGYTF
>TRBJ1-2|TRBV27|-
CASSLSAGRGLGYGYTF
>TRBJ1-1|TRBV7-3|-
CASSRDSTAEAFF
>TRBJ1-1|TRBV15|-
CATKRGRGTEAFF
>TRBJ1-6|TRBV4-1|-
CASSHLLGQNSPLHF
>TRBJ2-1|TRBV6-1|-
CASSEVASGGSYNEQFF
>TRBJ2-7|TRBV19|-
CASSLQGDQPYEQYF
>TRBJ1-3|TRBV20-1|-
CSAPRRGTIYF
>TRBJ1-6|TRBV2|-
CASSDRENSPLHF
>TRBJ1-2|TRBV28|few
CASSLSGQGYGYTF
>TRBJ1-4|TRBV19|-
CASSINAQTSNEKLFF
>TRBJ1-5|TRBV5-1|-
CASSLTGQPQHF
>TRBJ2-3|TRBV19|-
CASSIAGWGSDTQYF
>TRBJ1-1|TRBV6-7|-
CARRTPGQGNTEAFF
>TRBJ1-3|TRBV4-1|-
CASSQESIRGPGNTIYF
>TRBJ2-3|TRBV9|-
CASSVETWGAGGKTYTDTQYF
>TRBJ2-3|TRBV7-3|-
CASSPSGERGGPDTQYF
>TRBJ2-7|TRBV4-2|few
CASSPRQGSISSYEQYF
>TRBJ1-1|TRBV14|-
CASSQDFRGNTEAFF
>TRBJ1-4|TRBV29-1|-
CSVCCQDMKRLFF
>TRBJ1-2|TRBV9|-
CASSVGGNHGYTF
>TRBJ1-2|TRBV2|-
CASRARGYTF
>TRBJ2-7|TRBV4-1|-
CASSPGAGGSYEQYF
>TRBJ1-1|TRBV27|-
CASSLREGTEAFF
>TRBJ2-5|TRBV19|-
CASSPDRVGETQYF
>TRBJ2-3|TRBV29-1|-
CSVGLSDTQYF
>TRBJ1-1|TRBV10-1|-
CASSGTAGNTEAFF
>TRBJ2-2|TRBV4-2|few
CASSHHGQVGGELFF
>TRBJ2-7|TRBV4-1|-
CASSPPSRAGAVYEQYF
>TRBJ2-5|TRBV5-6|-
CASSLSPSGGETQYF
>TRBJ2-5|TRBV27|-
CASSLARTGKETQYF
>TRBJ1-2|TRBV29-1|-
CSVEAGGDGYTF
>TRBJ1-2|TRBV4-2|-
CASSQDSSVYTF
>TRBJ2-7|TRBV6-1|-
CASTLSPAYEQYF
>TRBJ2-4|TRBV5-6|few
CASSHRDRGPTLAKNIQYF
>TRBJ2-5|TRBV9|-
CASSAYIGLAVETQYF
>TRBJ2-2|TRBV9|-
CASSVASRVTTGELFF
>TRBJ1-2|TRBV4-1|-
CASSQDVAGGNYGYTF
>TRBJ1-1|TRBV9|-
CASSVVQGNTEAFF
>TRBJ1-4|TRBV1|-
CTSSRIQQPTNEKLFF